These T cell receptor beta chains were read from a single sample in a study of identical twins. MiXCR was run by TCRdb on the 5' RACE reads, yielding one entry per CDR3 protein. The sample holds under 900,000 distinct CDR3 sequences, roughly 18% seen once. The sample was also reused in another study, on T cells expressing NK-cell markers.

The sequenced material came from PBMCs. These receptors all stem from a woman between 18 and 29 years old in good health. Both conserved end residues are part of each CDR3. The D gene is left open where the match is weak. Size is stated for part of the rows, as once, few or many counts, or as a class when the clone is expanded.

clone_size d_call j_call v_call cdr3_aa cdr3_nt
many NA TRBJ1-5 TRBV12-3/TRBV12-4 CASSLGGRNQPQHF TGTGCCAGCAGTTTGGGGGGGCGCAATCAGCCCCAGCATTTT
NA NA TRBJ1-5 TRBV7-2 CASSLVAQGRNQPQHF TGTGCCAGCAGCTTAGTAGCACAGGGTCGCAATCAGCCCCAGCATTTT
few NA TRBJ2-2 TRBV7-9 CASSPPRTGELFF TGTGCCAGCAGCCCCCCCCGGACCGGGGAGCTGTTTTTT
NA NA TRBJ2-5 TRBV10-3 CAISADIQETQYF TGTGCCATCAGTGCTGACATCCAAGAGACCCAGTACTTC
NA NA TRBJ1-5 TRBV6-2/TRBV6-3 CASSSEGGRQPQHF TGTGCCAGCAGTTCCGAGGGGGGCCGACAGCCCCAGCATTTT
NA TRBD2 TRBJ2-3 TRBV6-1 CASPSGLAVTDTQYF TGTGCCAGCCCTTCAGGACTAGCGGTCACAGATACGCAGTATTTT
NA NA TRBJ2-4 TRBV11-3 CASSYTGYGIQYF TGTGCCAGCAGCTACACAGGGTACGGCATTCAGTACTTC
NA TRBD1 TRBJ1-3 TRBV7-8 CASSLAQGAGNTIHF TGTGCCAGCAGCTTAGCTCAGGGGGCGGGAAACACCATACATTTT
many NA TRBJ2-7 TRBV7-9 CASSVASYEQYF TGTGCCAGCAGTGTGGCGAGCTACGAGCAGTACTTC
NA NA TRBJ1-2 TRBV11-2 CASSLDPRSLYNYGYTF TGTGCCAGCAGCTTGGATCCGAGGAGTCTGTATAACTATGGCTACACCTTC
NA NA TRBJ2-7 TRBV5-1 CASSPVAGIEQYF TGCGCCAGCAGCCCGGTGGCCGGGATCGAGCAGTACTTC
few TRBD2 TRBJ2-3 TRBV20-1 CSAKSFQRGGTDTQYF TGCAGTGCTAAAAGCTTCCAGCGGGGGGGCACAGATACGCAGTATTTT
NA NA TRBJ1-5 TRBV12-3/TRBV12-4 CASSWGTSNQPQHF TGTGCCAGTAGTTGGGGGACATCTAATCAGCCCCAGCATTTT
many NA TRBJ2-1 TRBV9 CASSVQLASYNEQFF TGTGCCAGCAGCGTACAGTTAGCGTCCTACAATGAGCAGTTCTTC
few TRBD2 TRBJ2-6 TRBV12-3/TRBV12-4 CASSPPVLASSGANVLTF TGTGCCAGCAGTCCCCCCGTACTAGCGAGCTCTGGGGCCAACGTCCTGACTTTC
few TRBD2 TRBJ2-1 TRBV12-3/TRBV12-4 CASRHRDYLNEQFF TGTGCCAGCAGGCACCGGGACTATCTCAATGAGCAGTTCTTC
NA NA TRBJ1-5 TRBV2 CASSELGDGDQPQHF TGTGCCAGCAGTGAACTGGGCGACGGGGATCAGCCCCAGCATTTT
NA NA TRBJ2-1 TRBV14 CASSQDGLVGGAYNEQFF TGTGCCAGCAGCCAAGATGGGCTAGTGGGAGGAGCCTACAATGAGCAGTTCTTC
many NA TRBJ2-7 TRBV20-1 CSARDLSGTLYTYEQYF TGCAGTGCTAGAGATCTATCTGGGACATTATACACCTACGAGCAGTACTTC
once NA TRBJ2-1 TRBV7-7 CASSPSRVLYNEQFF TGTGCCAGCAGCCCTAGTCGGGTCCTCTACAATGAGCAGTTCTTC
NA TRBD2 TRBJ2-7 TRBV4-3 CASSSRLAGDEQYF TGCGCCAGCAGCTCCCGACTAGCGGGAGACGAGCAGTACTTC
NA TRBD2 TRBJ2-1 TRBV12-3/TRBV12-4 CASSLGSGGVDEQFF TGTGCCAGCAGTTTGGGTAGCGGGGGGGTAGATGAGCAGTTCTTC
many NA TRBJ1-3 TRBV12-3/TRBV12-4 CASSSTGTGNTIYF TGTGCCAGCAGTTCCACCGGGACAGGAAACACCATATATTTT
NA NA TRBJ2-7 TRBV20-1 CSARVGQGRAYEQYF TGCAGTGCCAGGGTAGGCCAGGGGAGGGCCTACGAGCAGTACTTC
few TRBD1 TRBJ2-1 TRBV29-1 CSDAETGGEQFF TGCAGCGACGCCGAGACAGGGGGCGAGCAGTTCTTC
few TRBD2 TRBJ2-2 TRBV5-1 CASSFPDPGGSTGELFF TGCGCCAGCAGCTTCCCAGACCCGGGAGGGAGCACCGGGGAGCTGTTTTTT
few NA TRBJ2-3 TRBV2 CASSEPGTDTQYF TGTGCCAGCAGTGAACCAGGGACAGATACGCAGTATTTT
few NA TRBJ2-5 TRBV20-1 CSARASAKTWETQYF TGCAGTGCTAGGGCTAGCGCCAAAACGTGGGAGACCCAGTACTTC
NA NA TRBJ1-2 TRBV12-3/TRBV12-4 CASRAGQQNYGYTF TGTGCCAGCAGGGCAGGACAGCAAAACTATGGCTACACCTTC
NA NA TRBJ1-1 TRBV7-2 CASSWGQAAKAFF TGTGCCAGCAGCTGGGGACAAGCAGCTAAAGCTTTCTTT
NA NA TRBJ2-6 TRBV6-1 CASRKGFTLGANVLTF TGTGCCAGCAGGAAGGGGTTCACTTTGGGGGCCAACGTCCTGACTTTC
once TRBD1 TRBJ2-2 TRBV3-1 CASSQPRQGPDTGELFF TGTGCCAGCAGCCAACCACGACAGGGTCCTGACACCGGGGAGCTGTTTTTT
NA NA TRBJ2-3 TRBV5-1 CASSWGAEGTDTQYF TGCGCCAGCAGCTGGGGGGCGGAGGGTACAGATACGCAGTATTTT
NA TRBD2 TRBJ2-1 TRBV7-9 CASSLAGPGNEQFF TGTGCCAGCAGTCTAGCGGGTCCGGGCAATGAGCAGTTCTTC
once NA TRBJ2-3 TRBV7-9 CASSLPNSDTQYF TGTGCCAGCAGCTTACCCAATTCCGATACGCAGTATTTT
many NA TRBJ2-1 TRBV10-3 CAISAHSDRSSYNEQFF TGTGCCATCAGTGCCCACTCCGACAGGAGCTCCTACAATGAGCAGTTCTTC
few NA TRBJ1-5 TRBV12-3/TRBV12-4 CASSFAPQAQHF TGTGCCAGCAGTTTTGCCCCCCAAGCCCAGCATTTT
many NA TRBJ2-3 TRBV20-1 CSAPSGTGNKNTQYF TGCAGTGCTCCCAGCGGGACAGGCAACAAAAATACGCAGTATTTT
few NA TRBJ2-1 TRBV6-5 CASSLPGTGSYNEQFF TGTGCCAGCAGTTTGCCCGGGACGGGATCCTACAATGAGCAGTTCTTC
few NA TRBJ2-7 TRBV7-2 CASSFPGSIYEQYF TGTGCCAGCAGCTTCCCCGGGTCGATCTACGAGCAGTACTTC
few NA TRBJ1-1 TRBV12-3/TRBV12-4 CASSFDEAFF TGTGCCAGCAGTTTCGATGAAGCTTTCTTT
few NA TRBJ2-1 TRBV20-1 CSAPGESYNEQFF TGCAGTGCTCCAGGGGAGTCCTACAATGAGCAGTTCTTC
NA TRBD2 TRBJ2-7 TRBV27 CASSYTAGVSYEQYF TGTGCCAGCAGTTATACAGCGGGGGTATCCTACGAGCAGTACTTC
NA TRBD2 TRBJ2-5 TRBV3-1 CASSLHGSGDGETQYF TGTGCCAGCAGCCTCCATGGTAGCGGGGATGGCGAGACCCAGTACTTC
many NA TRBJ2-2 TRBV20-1 CSASGAVANTGELFF TGCAGTGCTAGTGGGGCGGTCGCGAACACCGGGGAGCTGTTTTTT
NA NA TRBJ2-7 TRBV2 CAKHDRDIYEQYF TGTGCCAAACACGACCGGGACATCTACGAGCAGTACTTC
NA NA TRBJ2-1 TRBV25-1 CASSEPSGVGDEQFF TGTGCCAGCAGTGAACCATCCGGGGTCGGGGATGAGCAGTTCTTC
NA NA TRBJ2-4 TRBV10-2 CASSESTLVTNIQYF TGCGCCAGCAGTGAGTCTACCCTGGTAACAAACATTCAGTACTTC
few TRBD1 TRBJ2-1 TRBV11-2 CASSHFRDRGGNEQFF TGTGCCAGCAGCCATTTCCGGGACAGGGGAGGCAATGAGCAGTTCTTC
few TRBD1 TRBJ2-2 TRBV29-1 CSASGGRDRDTGELFF TGCAGCGCAAGTGGGGGCAGAGACAGGGACACCGGGGAGCTGTTTTTT
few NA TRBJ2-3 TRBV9 CASSVSPNADTQYF TGTGCCAGCAGCGTGAGTCCGAACGCAGATACGCAGTATTTT
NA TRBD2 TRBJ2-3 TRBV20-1 CSAIQSGTGGDTQYF TGCAGTGCTATCCAAAGCGGGACCGGGGGAGATACGCAGTATTTT
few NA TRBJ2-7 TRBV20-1 CSASTRGRASYEQYF TGCAGTGCTAGTACCCGCGGCAGGGCCTCCTACGAGCAGTACTTC
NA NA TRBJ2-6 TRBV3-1 CASSPLLGRTSGANVLTF TGTGCCAGCAGCCCACTCTTGGGACGCACCTCTGGGGCCAACGTCCTGACTTTC
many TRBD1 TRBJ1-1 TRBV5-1 CASSLGTGVMNTEAFF TGCGCCAGCAGCTTGGGGACAGGGGTCATGAACACTGAAGCTTTCTTT
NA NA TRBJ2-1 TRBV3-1 CASSPAKPNEQFF TGTGCCAGCAGCCCCGCCAAACCGAATGAGCAGTTCTTC
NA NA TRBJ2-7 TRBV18 CASSPNRPPSYEQYF TGTGCCAGCTCACCAAACCGACCGCCGTCCTACGAGCAGTACTTC
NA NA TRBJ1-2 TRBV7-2 CASSLLGTYGYTF TGTGCCAGCAGCTTACTGGGCACCTATGGCTACACCTTC
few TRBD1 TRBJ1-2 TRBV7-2 CASSEGASNYGYTF TGTGCCAGCAGCGAGGGGGCAAGTAACTATGGCTACACCTTC